Listed below are T cell receptor beta chains from one sample, sequenced in a study of blood T cells in healthy people across ages. TCRdb passed the 5' RACE reads through MiXCR, listing each CDR3 protein once. The top ten clones hold 6.5% to 8.5% of a sample with about 1.7 million distinct CDR3 sequences, 28% of them seen once. Sequencing was carried out using blood. These receptors originate from a woman aged 25 to 39 in good health. CDR3s leave out the opening cysteine and the closing phenylalanine or tryptophan. The order of the fields is J gene, V gene, CDR3 length, CDR3 protein.

>TRBJ1-2|TRBV28|14
ASSFAGPTQGYGYT
>TRBJ2-7|TRBV19|12
ASMDSGTSYEQY
>TRBJ1-4|TRBV19|12
ASTFGRDNEKLF
>TRBJ1-4|TRBV5-1|14
ASSGGGGSTNEKLF
>TRBJ2-2|TRBV7-3|12
ASAGGPNTGELF
>TRBJ2-7|TRBV7-9|11
ASSTRGVYEQY
>TRBJ2-7|TRBV6-4|15
ASRGPRPPTSSYEQY
>TRBJ1-2|TRBV7-3|13
ASSLDGTGLYGYT
>NA|TRBV14|13
ASSRPGGNPYEQY
>TRBJ2-6|TRBV12-3/TRBV12-4|16
ASRKLETGIPGANVLT
>TRBJ2-3|TRBV13|13
VSSLEAIAADTQY
>TRBJ2-7|TRBV10-2|12
ASSPRPGRHEQY
>TRBJ2-2|TRBV12-3/TRBV12-4|14
ASSPGDASYTGELF
>TRBJ1-1|TRBV12-3/TRBV12-4|12
ASSLRSRNTEAF
>NA|TRBV2|8
ASKVREQY
>TRBJ2-2|TRBV5-1|14
ASSLAGPSEAGELF
>TRBJ2-7|TRBV27|13
ASSLQGTESYEQY
>TRBJ2-7|TRBV5-1|13
ASSSTGAGDYEQY
>TRBJ1-5|TRBV28|14
ASSLDRGKVGQPQH
>TRBJ2-3|TRBV28|12
ASRYSTHTDTQY
>TRBJ2-7|TRBV12-3/TRBV12-4|15
ASSSWGSGQFGSEQY
>TRBJ2-2|TRBV7-2|11
ASSAYQTGELF
>TRBJ2-7|TRBV3-1|10
TSSQDVYEQY
>TRBJ1-5|TRBV20-1|13
SEKAQGFWNQPQH
>TRBJ2-3|TRBV9|12
ASSARDFTDTQY
>TRBJ2-3|TRBV5-1|12
ASSLGMPPDTQY
>TRBJ2-4|TRBV24-1|11
ATSEVGRHIQY
>TRBJ2-3|TRBV20-1|14
SARDPSGRAPDTQY
>TRBJ1-2|TRBV10-3|13
AISEFSDREDGYT
>TRBJ2-7|TRBV4-3|14
ASSQAPGQDSYEQY